In its sample, the clone carrying this T cell receptor beta chain was seen many times. What it binds is unknown. The data were obtained in a study of Graves' ophthalmopathy and Graves' hyperthyroidism. Study as a whole: Peripheral blood sampling occurred at initial diagnosis, before any treatment. Notes on the study in general: Detected in blood as well were most expanded thyroid clonotypes with frequency above 0.001. The model flagged ophthalmopathy progression at roughly 71% sensitivity and around 72% specificity.

Other autoimmune diseases, uncontrolled infections, pregnancy or lactation ruled patients out of participation. Researchers took RNA transcripts and amplified TCR beta CDR3 regions from them. The authors performed first-round RT-PCR with HTBI primers and then a second-round multiplex PCR. MiXCR, run by TCRdb on the multiplex PCR reads, gives a single entry per CDR3 protein. The repertoire holds fewer than 400,000 distinct CDR3 sequences, with around 19% as singletons. Germline trimming cut 2 bases from V and 6 bases from J; bases unmatched to any gene: 8. This CDR3 region has 15 residues. Germline V lookup: CDR1 SGHAT, CDR2 FQNNGV.

Sequenced: peripheral blood. The source of this sequence is a woman under 30 with Graves' ophthalmopathy. The chain has TRBV11-2 and TRBJ2-7, with TRBD2 matching over 9 bases. The chain's CDR3 is CASSLFGGRALEQYF. CDR3 sequence (DNA): TGTGCCAGCAGCTTATTCGGCGGGAGGGCCCTCGAGCAGTACTTC. Based on the CDR3 plus reference TRBV11-2 and TRBJ2-7, the full variable domain is EAGVAQSPRYKIIEKRQSVAFWCNPISGHATLYWYQQILGQGPKLLIQFQNNGVVDDSQLPKDRFSAERLKGVDSTLKIQPAKLEDSAVYLCASSLFGGRALEQYFGPGTRLTVT.